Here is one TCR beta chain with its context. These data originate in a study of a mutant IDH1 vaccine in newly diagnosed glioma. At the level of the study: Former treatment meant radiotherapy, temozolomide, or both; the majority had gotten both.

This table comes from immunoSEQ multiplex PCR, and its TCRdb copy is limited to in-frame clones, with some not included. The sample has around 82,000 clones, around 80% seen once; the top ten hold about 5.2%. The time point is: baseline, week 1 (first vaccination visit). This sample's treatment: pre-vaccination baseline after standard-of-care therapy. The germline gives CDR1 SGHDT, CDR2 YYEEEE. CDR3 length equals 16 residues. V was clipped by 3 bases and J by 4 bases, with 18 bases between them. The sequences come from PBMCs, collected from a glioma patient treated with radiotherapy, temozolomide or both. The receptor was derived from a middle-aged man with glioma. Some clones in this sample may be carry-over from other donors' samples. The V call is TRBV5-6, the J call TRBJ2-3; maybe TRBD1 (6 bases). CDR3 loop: CASSYPGTFSADTQYF. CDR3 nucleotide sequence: TGTGCCAGCAGCTACCCCGGGACATTCAGTGCAGATACGCAGTATTTT.